The sequence of this T cell receptor (beta chain) was determined in a study of T cells expressing NK-cell markers. As for the study in general: Source material for TCR beta repertoires consisted of sorted CD3+CD56+NKG2C+, CD3+CD56+NKG2C- and CD3+CD56-NKG2C+ T cells. There were seven HCMV-seropositive donors and one seronegative donor among the eight sequenced.

Making the TCR beta cDNA relied on 5'RACE template switching with UMIs. Reanalyzing the 5' RACE reads, TCRdb keeps one entry per CDR3 protein, without DNA. The ten top clones account for around 5.2%, within a sample of hundreds of thousands of distinct CDR3 sequences. The TCR was taken from a man aged 18-70 years in good health. Sequenced material: blood T cells: a sorted CD56 or NKG2C T cell subset, CD4+ or CD8+ T cells, or bulk PBMC T cells (not recorded which).

CDR3 amino acids: CAGYRGNNSPLHF. The chain carries TRBV30 and TRBJ1-6; TCRdb lists TRBD1, though no DNA is available to test this call. CDR3 length: 13 residues. Germline CDR1 is GTSNPN and CDR2 is SVGIG (reference sequence). Full variable domain (remainder filled in from reference TRBV30 and TRBJ1-6): SQTIHQWPATLVQPVGSPLSLECTVEGTSNPNLYWYRQAAGRGLQLLFYSVGIGQISSEVPQNLSASRPQDRQFILSSKKLLLSDSGFYLCAGYRGNNSPLHFGNGTRLTVT.